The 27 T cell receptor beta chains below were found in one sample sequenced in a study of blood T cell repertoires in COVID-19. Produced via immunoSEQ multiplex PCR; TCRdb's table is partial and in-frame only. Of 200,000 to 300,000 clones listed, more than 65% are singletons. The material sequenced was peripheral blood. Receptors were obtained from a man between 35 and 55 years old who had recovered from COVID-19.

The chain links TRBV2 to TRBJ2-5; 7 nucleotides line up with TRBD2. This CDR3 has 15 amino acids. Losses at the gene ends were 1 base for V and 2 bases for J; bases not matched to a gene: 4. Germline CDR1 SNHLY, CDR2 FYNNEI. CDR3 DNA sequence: TGTGCCAGCAGTGAAGGGGCTAGCGGTCAAGAGACCCAGTACTTC. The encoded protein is CASSEGASGQETQYF.

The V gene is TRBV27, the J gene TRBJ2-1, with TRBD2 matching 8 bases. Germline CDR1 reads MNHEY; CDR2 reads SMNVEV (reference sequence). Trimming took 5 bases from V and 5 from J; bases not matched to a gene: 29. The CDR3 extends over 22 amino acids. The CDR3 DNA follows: TGTGCCAGCAGTATGACTATCCCCGCGGCGGGAGGACAGTGGGTTGGCAACAATGAGCAGTTCTTC. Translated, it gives CASSMTIPAAGGQWVGNNEQFF.

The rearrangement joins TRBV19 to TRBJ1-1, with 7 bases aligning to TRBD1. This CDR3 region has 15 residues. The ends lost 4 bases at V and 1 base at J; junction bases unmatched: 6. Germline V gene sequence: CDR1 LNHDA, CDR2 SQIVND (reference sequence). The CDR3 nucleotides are TGTGCCAGTAGTACAAGGACAGGAGGGAACACTGAAGCTTTCTTT. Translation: CASSTRTGGNTEAFF.

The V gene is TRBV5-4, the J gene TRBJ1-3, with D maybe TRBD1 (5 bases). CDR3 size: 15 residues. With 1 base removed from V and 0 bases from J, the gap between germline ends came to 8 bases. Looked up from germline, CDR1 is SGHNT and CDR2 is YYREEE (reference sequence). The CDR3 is CASSLTGDSGNTIYF. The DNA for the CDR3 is TGTGCCAGCAGCTTGACAGGTGACTCTGGAAACACCATATATTTT.

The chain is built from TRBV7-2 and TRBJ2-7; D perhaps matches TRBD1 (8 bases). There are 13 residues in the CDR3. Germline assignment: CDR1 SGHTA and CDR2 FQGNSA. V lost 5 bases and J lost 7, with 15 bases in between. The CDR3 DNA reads TGTGCCAGCAGCAACAGGGGGAGGGAGGAGCAGTACTTC. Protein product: CASSNRGREEQYF.

CDR3 in amino acids: CASSFRGGGPANYGYTF. CDR3 sequence (DNA): TGTGCCAGCAGCTTCCGGGGGGGAGGGCCAGCTAACTATGGCTACACCTTC. This rearrangement joins TRBV7-2 to TRBJ1-2; tentatively, D is TRBD1 (5 bases). V was clipped by 3 bases and J by 0 bases, with 17 bases between them. CDR3 length: 17 amino acids. CDR1 SGHTA and CDR2 FQGNSA come from the germline V gene.

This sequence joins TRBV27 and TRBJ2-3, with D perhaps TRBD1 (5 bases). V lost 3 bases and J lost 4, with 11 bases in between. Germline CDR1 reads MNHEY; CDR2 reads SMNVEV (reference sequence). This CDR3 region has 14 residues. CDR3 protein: CASSLGLESDTQYF. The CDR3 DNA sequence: TGTGCCAGCAGTTTGGGGCTAGAATCAGATACGCAGTATTTT.

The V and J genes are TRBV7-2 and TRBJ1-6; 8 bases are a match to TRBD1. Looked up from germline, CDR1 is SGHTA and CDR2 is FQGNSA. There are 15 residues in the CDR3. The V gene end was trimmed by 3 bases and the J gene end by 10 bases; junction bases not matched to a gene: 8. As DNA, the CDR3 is TGTGCCAGCAGCTTGACAGGGGCACCACGGTCACCCCTCCACTTT. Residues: CASSLTGAPRSPLHF.

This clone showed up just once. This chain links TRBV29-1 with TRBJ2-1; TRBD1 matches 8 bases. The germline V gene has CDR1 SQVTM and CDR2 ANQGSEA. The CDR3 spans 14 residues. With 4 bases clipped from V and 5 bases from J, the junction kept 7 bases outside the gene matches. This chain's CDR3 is CSVAGQGLNNEQFF. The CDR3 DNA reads TGCAGCGTTGCCGGACAGGGCCTAAACAATGAGCAGTTCTTC.

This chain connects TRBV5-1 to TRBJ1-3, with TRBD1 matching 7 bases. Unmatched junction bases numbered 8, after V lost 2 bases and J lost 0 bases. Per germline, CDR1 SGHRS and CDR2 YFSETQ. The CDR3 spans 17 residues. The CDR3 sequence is CASSFGTAATSGNTIYF. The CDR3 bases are TGCGCCAGCAGCTTCGGGACAGCGGCCACCTCTGGAAACACCATATATTTT.

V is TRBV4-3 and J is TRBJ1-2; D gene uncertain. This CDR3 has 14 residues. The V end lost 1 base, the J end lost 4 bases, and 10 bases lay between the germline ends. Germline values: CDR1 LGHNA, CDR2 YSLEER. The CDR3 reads CASSQGRGTYGYTF. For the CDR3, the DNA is TGCGCCAGCAGCCAAGGTCGGGGTACCTATGGCTACACCTTC.

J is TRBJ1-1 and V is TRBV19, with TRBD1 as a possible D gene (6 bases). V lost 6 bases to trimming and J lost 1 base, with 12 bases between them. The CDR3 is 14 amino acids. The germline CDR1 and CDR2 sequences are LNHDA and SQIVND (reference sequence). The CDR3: CASRRRQENTEAFF. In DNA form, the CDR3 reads TGTGCCAGTAGAAGGCGACAGGAGAACACTGAAGCTTTCTTT. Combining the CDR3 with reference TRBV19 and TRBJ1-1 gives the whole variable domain DGGITQSPKYLFRKEGQNVTLSCEQNLNHDAMYWYRQDPGQGLRLIYYSQIVNDFQKGDIAEGYSVSREKKESFPLTVTSAQKNPTAFYLCASRRRQENTEAFFGQGTRLTVV.

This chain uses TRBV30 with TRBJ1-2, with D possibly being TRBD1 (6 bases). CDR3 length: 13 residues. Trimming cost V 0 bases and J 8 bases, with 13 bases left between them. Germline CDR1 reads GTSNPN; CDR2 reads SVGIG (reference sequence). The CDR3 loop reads CAWSVQEGDGYTF. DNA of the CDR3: TGTGCCTGGAGTGTACAAGAGGGGGACGGCTACACCTTC.

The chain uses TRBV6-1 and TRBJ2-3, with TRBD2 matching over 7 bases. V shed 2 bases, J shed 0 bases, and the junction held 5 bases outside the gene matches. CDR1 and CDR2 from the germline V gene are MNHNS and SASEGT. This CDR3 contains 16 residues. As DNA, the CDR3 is TGTGCCAGCAGTGAATTGTTGCGGGGGAGCACAGATACGCAGTATTTT. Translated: CASSELLRGSTDTQYF.

The CDR3 nucleotides are TGCAGCGCTCAGACTGGGGCCAACGTCCTGACTTTC. Protein sequence: CSAQTGANVLTF. The J gene is TRBJ2-6, the V gene TRBV29-1; D is unresolved. V dropped 7 bases and J dropped 2 bases, with 6 bases sitting between them. Germline loops: CDR1 SQVTM, CDR2 ANQGSEA. The CDR3 sequence is 12 residues long.

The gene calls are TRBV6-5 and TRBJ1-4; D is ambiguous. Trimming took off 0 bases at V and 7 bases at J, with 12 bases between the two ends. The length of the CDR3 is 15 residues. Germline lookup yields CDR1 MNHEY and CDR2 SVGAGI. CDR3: CASSYSMGPGEKLFF. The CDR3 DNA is TGTGCCAGCAGTTACTCGATGGGTCCGGGTGAAAAACTGTTTTTT.

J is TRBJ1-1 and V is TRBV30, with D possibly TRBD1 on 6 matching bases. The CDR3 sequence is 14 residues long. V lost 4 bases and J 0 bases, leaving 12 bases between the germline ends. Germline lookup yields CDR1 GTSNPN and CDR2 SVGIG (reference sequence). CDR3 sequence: CAWNNGGLNTEAFF. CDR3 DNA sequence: TGTGCCTGGAACAACGGGGGGCTGAACACTGAAGCTTTCTTT.

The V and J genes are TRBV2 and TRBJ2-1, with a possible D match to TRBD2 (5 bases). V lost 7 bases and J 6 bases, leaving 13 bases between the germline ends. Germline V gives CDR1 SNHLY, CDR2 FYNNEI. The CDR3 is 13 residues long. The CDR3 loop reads CASNNEGGNEQFF. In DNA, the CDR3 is TGTGCCAGCAATAACGAGGGCGGCAATGAGCAGTTCTTC. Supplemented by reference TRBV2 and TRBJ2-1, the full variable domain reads EPEVTQTPSHQVTQMGQEVILRCVPISNHLYFYWYRQILGQKVEFLVSFYNNEISEKSEIFDDQFSVERPDGSNFTLKIRSTKLEDSAMYFCASNNEGGNEQFFGPGTRLTVL.

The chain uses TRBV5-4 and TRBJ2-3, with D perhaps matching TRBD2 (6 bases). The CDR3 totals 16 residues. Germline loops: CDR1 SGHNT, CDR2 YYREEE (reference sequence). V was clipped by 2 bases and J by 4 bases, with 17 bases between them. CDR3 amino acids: CASSFHRGETSDTQYF. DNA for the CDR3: TGTGCCAGCAGCTTTCACCGCGGGGAGACCTCAGATACGCAGTATTTT.

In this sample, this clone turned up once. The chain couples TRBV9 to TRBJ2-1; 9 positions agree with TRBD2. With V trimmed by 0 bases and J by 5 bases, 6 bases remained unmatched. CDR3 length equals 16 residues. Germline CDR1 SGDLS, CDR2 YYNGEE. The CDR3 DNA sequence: TGTGCCAGCAGCGTAGTAGCGGGAGTGGCCGACAATGAGCAGTTCTTC. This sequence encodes CASSVVAGVADNEQFF.

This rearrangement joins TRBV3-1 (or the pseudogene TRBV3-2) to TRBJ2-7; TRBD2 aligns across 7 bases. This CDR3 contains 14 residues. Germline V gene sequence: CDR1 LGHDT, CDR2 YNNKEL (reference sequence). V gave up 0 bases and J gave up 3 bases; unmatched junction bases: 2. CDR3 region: CASSQERGFYEQYF. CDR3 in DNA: TGTGCCAGCAGCCAAGAGCGGGGGTTCTACGAGCAGTACTTC.

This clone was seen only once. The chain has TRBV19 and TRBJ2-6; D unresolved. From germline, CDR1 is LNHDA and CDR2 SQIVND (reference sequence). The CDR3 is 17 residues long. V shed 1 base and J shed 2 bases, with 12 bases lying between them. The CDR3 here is CASSIGFRSTGANVLTF. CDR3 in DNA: TGTGCCAGTAGTATAGGTTTTAGGAGTACTGGGGCCAACGTCCTGACTTTC.

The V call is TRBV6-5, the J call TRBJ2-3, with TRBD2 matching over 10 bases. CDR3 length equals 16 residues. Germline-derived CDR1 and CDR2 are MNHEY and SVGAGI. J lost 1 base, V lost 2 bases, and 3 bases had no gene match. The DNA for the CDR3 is TGTGCCAGCAGTTACCAGCGGGGGGGCGGCACAGATACGCAGTATTTT. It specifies CASSYQRGGGTDTQYF.

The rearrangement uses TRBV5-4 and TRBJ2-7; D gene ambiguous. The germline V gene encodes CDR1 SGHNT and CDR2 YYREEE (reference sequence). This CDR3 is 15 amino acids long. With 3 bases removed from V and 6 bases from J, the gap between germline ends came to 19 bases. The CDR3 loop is CASSSNQRRSAEQYF. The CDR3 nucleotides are TGTGCCAGCAGCTCAAATCAGAGGCGTTCGGCCGAGCAGTACTTC. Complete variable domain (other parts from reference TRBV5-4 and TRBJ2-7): ETGVTQSPTHLIKTRGQQVTLRCSSQSGHNTVSWYQQALGQGPQFIFQYYREEENGRGNFPPRFSGLQFPNYSSELNVNALELDDSALYLCASSSNQRRSAEQYFGPGTRLTVT.

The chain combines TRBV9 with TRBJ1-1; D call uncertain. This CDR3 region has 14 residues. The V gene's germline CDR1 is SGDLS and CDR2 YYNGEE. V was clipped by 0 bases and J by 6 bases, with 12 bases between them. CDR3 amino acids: CASSVDSWSPEAFF. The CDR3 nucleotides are TGTGCCAGCAGCGTAGATAGTTGGAGCCCTGAAGCTTTCTTT.

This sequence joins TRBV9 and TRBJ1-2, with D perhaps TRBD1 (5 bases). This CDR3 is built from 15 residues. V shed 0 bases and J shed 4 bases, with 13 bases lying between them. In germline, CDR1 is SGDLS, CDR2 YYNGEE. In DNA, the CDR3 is TGTGCCAGCAGCGTAGCCCCGGGGGTTTCCTATGGCTACACCTTC. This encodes CASSVAPGVSYGYTF.

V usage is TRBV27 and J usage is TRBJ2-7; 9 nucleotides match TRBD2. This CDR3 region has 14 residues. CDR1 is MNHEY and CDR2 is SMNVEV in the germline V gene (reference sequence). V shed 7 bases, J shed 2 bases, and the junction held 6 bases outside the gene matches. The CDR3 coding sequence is TGTGCCAGCAAGTTAGCGGGGGCCCCCTACGAGCAGTACTTC. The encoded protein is CASKLAGAPYEQYF.